Each of the 9 T cell receptor beta chains below was sequenced from the same sample in a study of control samples from healthy donors and cancer patients. This table comes from immunoSEQ multiplex PCR, and its TCRdb copy is limited to in-frame clones, with some not included. Of about 100,000 clones listed, about 90% are singletons. The sequenced material came from blood. The receptors were gathered from a woman in her fifties or sixties in good health.

The J gene is TRBJ1-2, the V gene TRBV3-1 (or the pseudogene TRBV3-2); 11 bases match TRBD1. The CDR3 spans 13 residues. Germline CDR1 reads LGHDT; CDR2 reads YNNKEL (reference sequence). V dropped 5 bases and J dropped 10; count of bases not matched to a gene: 6. The CDR3 protein is CASSYRTGGHYTF. The CDR3 DNA sequence: TGTGCCAGCAGCTATCGGACAGGGGGCCACTACACCTTC.

The chain recombines TRBV21-1 with TRBJ2-7; the tabulated D call, TRBD2, remains unverified against the DNA. TRBV21-1 represents a pseudogene. The CDR3 runs 14 residues. In DNA form, the CDR3 reads TGTGCCAGCAGCAAGCCAGCTAGCGCCGGTTCGCAGTACGTC. Translation: CASSKPASAGSQYV.

The V call is TRBV4-1, the J call TRBJ2-7; TRBD2 agrees at 7 bases. CDR1 MGHRA and CDR2 YSYEKL come from the germline V gene. Trimming removed 3 bases from V and 1 base from J; junction bases left unmatched: 9. This CDR3 is built from 16 residues. CDR3 sequence reads: CASSQTLAVRSYEQYV. CDR3 coding DNA: TGCGCCAGCAGCCAGACCCTAGCGGTGCGTTCCTACGAGCAGTACGTC.

The rearrangement uses TRBV13 and TRBJ2-7; TRBD2 is a possible D gene (5 bases). V lost 1 base and J lost 3, with 16 bases in between. The CDR3 consists of 16 residues. Germline CDR1 PRHDT, CDR2 FYEKMQ (reference sequence). The CDR3 is CASSLVGLVGSYEQYF. The DNA of the CDR3 is TGTGCCAGCAGCTTAGTTGGGCTAGTAGGGAGCTACGAGCAGTACTTC. Variable domain in full (rest from reference TRBV13 and TRBJ2-7): AAGVIQSPRHLIKEKRETATLKCYPIPRHDTVYWYQQGPGQDPQFLISFYEKMQSDKGSIPDRFSAQQFSDYHSELNMSSLELGDSALYFCASSLVGLVGSYEQYFGPGTRLTVT.

In this sample, this clone turned up once. The chain couples TRBV2 to TRBJ1-2; 7 bases map to TRBD1. The CDR3 length is 17 residues. CDR1 and CDR2 from the germline V gene are SNHLY and FYNNEI. V lost 4 bases, J lost 5 bases, and 16 bases stayed unmatched. The CDR3 DNA reads TGTGCCAGCAGTGCCCGCGGGAAGGGGGCTTTTAGGTATGGCTACACCTTC. As protein: CASSARGKGAFRYGYTF.

This chain joins TRBV11-2 and TRBJ2-3, with D hard to call. The CDR3 is made up of 13 amino acids. Germline assignment: CDR1 SGHAT and CDR2 FQNNGV. Between the trimmed V and J ends, which lost 6 bases and 0 bases, there was a span of 7 bases. The CDR3 nucleotides read TGTGCCAGCAGAGATTTTAGCACAGATACGCAGTATTTT. The encoded protein is CASRDFSTDTQYF.

In this sample, this clone turned up a few times. This sequence joins TRBV7-2 and TRBJ1-6; D is ambiguous. The CDR3 runs to 14 residues. Germline-derived CDR1 and CDR2 are SGHTA and FQGNSA. Trimming stripped 1 base from V and 9 bases from J, with 10 bases between. CDR3 sequence (DNA): TGTGCCAGCAGCTTAGAGAGGGCAGCTTCACCCCTCCACTTT. It yields the protein CASSLERAASPLHF.

The chain joins TRBV27 to TRBJ2-3; 9 bases match TRBD2. V lost 11 bases to trimming and J lost 6 bases; unmatched junction nucleotides: 9. Germline CDR1 reads MNHEY; CDR2 reads SMNVEV (reference sequence). CDR3 length equals 13 residues. The CDR3 here is CAAGTSRGDTQYF. The CDR3 nucleotides are TGTGCCGCCGGGACTAGCCGAGGTGATACGCAGTATTTT.

This clone was seen more than once but under ten times. The chain has TRBV2 and TRBJ2-2, with 8 bases matching TRBD2. Trimming removed 5 bases from V and 8 bases from J; junction bases left unmatched: 13. The CDR3 is 16 residues long. CDR1 and CDR2 from the germline V gene are SNHLY and FYNNEI. The CDR3 protein is CASSPNPGGRLGELFF. The DNA of the CDR3 is TGTGCCAGCAGTCCCAACCCCGGCGGGAGGTTGGGGGAGCTGTTTTTT.